This T cell receptor (beta chain) was identified during a study of T cells in Graves' hyperthyroidism and ophthalmopathy. General observations from the study: Classification by a 13 V-J model distinguished ophthalmopathy from stable hyperthyroidism.

The CDR3 contains 15 residues. CDR1 is SGHRS, CDR2 YFSETQ, per germline. V was trimmed by 5 bases and J by 5 bases, leaving 16 bases between them. This clonotype was seen ten or more times. The antigen is unknown. Enrolled ophthalmopathy patients presented with a Clinical Activity Score of at least 3, a NOSPECS grade of at least 4, and disease duration under 3 months. Diagnoses used clinical symptoms, serum thyroxine and TRAb, thyroid ultrasound and orbital computed tomography. The PBMCs were taken from less than 11 ml of fresh peripheral blood. RNA transcripts were the template for amplifying TCR beta CDR3 regions. During a first-round RT-PCR of the TCR CDR3, the HTBI primer set was used. In TCRdb, the multiplex PCR reads were re-called with MiXCR into one record per CDR3 protein. The sample has a few hundred thousand distinct CDR3 sequences, about 15% seen once; the top ten hold roughly a fifth.

The source of this sequence is an older woman with Graves' ophthalmopathy. This chain uses TRBV5-1 with TRBJ2-2; D remains ambiguous. The source material was blood. CDR3 amino acids: CASRKDEARTGELFF. The CDR3 bases are TGCGCCAGCAGAAAGGACGAAGCGCGGACCGGGGAGCTGTTTTTT. The variable domain in full, with the rest retrieved from reference TRBV5-1 and TRBJ2-2, is KAGVTQTPRYLIKTRGQQVTLSCSPISGHRSVSWYQQTPGQGLQFLFEYFSETQRNKGNFPGRFSGRQFSNSRSEMNVSTLELGDSALYLCASRKDEARTGELFFGEGSRLTVL.